The 29 T cell receptor beta chains presented below share a single source sample, sequenced in a study of blood T cell repertoires in COVID-19. Assay: immunoSEQ multiplex PCR; the TCRdb copy retains only in-frame clones and omits some. The sample includes about 240,000 clones, just under 85% seen only once; the top ten take around 9.9%. Sequencing used peripheral blood. The receptors were sampled from a woman older than 75 with acute or convalescent COVID-19.

The rearrangement joins TRBV28 to TRBJ2-7; the D gene is possibly TRBD1 (5 bases). Germline V gene lookup returns CDR1 MDHEN and CDR2 SYDVKM. The CDR3 has 13 residues. V was trimmed by 8 bases and J by 3 bases, leaving 14 bases between them. DNA of the CDR3: TGTGCCAGCTCCGGACACTTTAGCTACGAGCAGTACTTC. It encodes CASSGHFSYEQYF.

This chain links TRBV27 with TRBJ2-7, with 10 bases identical to TRBD1. The CDR3 has 14 residues. Looked up from germline, CDR1 is MNHEY and CDR2 is SMNVEV (reference sequence). Germline trimming cut 3 bases from V and 3 bases from J; bases unmatched to any gene: 2. CDR3 DNA: TGTGCCAGCAGTTTCCGGGACAGGGGCTACGAGCAGTACTTC. Translated, it gives CASSFRDRGYEQYF.

This chain links TRBV2 with TRBJ1-5, with 7 nucleotides matching TRBD1. V dropped 9 bases and J dropped 2; count of bases not matched to a gene: 10. The CDR3 consists of 15 residues. Germline V gives CDR1 SNHLY, CDR2 FYNNEI. This CDR3 reads CASTETGIGNQPQHF. The CDR3 region has the DNA TGTGCCAGTACGGAGACAGGGATTGGCAATCAGCCCCAGCATTTT. Drawing the rest from reference TRBV2 and TRBJ1-5, the complete variable domain is EPEVTQTPSHQVTQMGQEVILRCVPISNHLYFYWYRQILGQKVEFLVSFYNNEISEKSEIFDDQFSVERPDGSNFTLKIRSTKLEDSAMYFCASTETGIGNQPQHFGDGTRLSIL.

V and J are TRBV9 and TRBJ2-3; perhaps TRBD2 as D (5 bases). Germline V gene data show CDR1 as SGDLS and CDR2 as YYNGEE. The CDR3 extends over 17 amino acids. Trimming took 0 bases from V and 2 from J, leaving 16 bases between them. This chain's CDR3 is CASSVGGSGGTTDTQYF. CDR3 DNA: TGTGCCAGCAGCGTAGGAGGGTCAGGTGGCACCACAGATACGCAGTATTTT.

The count of this clone is one. The rearrangement joins TRBV7-3 to TRBJ1-6; D remains unclear. CDR3 size: 13 residues. V lost 5 bases and J 5 bases, leaving 7 bases between the germline ends. Germline V gene sequence: CDR1 SGHTA, CDR2 FQGTGA. The DNA for the CDR3 is TGTGCCAGCAGCAAACTCAATAATTCACCCCTCCACTTT. Translated, it gives CASSKLNNSPLHF.

In its sample, this clone was seen once. This rearrangement joins TRBV4-1 to TRBJ2-3, with D possibly being TRBD1 (6 bases). Germline V gene data show CDR1 as MGHRA and CDR2 as YSYEKL. The CDR3 covers 16 residues. Trimming pared 0 bases from V and 1 base from J, leaving 11 bases between. CDR3 bases: TGCGCCAGCAGCCAAGATCCGGGACATCGCACAGATACGCAGTATTTT. Amino acids: CASSQDPGHRTDTQYF.

The gene calls are TRBV7-2 and TRBJ1-1, with TRBD1 matching 7 bases. This CDR3 has 16 amino acids. V gave up 2 bases and J gave up 1 base; unmatched junction bases: 7. Germline V gene lookup returns CDR1 SGHTA and CDR2 FQGNSA. The CDR3 loop is CASSLSVGQPNTEAFF. The DNA for the CDR3 is TGTGCCAGCAGCTTATCAGTGGGACAGCCGAACACTGAAGCTTTCTTT.

The chain has TRBV6-5 and TRBJ1-1, with TRBD1 matching over 7 bases. Germline V gives CDR1 MNHEY, CDR2 SVGAGI. V was clipped by 8 bases and J by 7 bases; unmatched bases: 10. The CDR3 sequence is 13 residues long. CDR3 sequence: CASARGREFEAFF. DNA for the CDR3: TGTGCCAGCGCAAGGGGGCGGGAATTTGAAGCTTTCTTT.

This clone was seen a few times. This CDR3 is CASSLEGTGGTTQYF. DNA for the CDR3: TGTGCCAGCAGCTTAGAAGGGACAGGGGGCACGACCCAGTACTTC. V gene TRBV11-3 combines with J gene TRBJ2-5; 12 bases are a match to TRBD1. J was trimmed by 7 bases and V by 0 bases; bases with no gene match: 3. Germline CDR1 reads SGHNT; CDR2 reads YENEEA. CDR3 size: 15 residues.

The chain joins TRBV28 to TRBJ2-1; D possibly corresponds to TRBD1 (6 bases). CDR3 length: 14 residues. Trimming removed 6 bases at V and 1 base at J, with 10 bases between. Germline V CDR1 and CDR2: MDHEN, SYDVKM. The CDR3 DNA reads TGTGCCAGCAGGTACAGGGCGTCCTACAATGAGCAGTTCTTC. Encoded protein: CASRYRASYNEQFF.

The V and J genes are TRBV18 and TRBJ2-3; 10 positions match TRBD2. The CDR3 runs to 17 residues. J was trimmed by 2 bases and V by 3 bases; bases with no gene match: 8. Germline loops: CDR1 KGHSH, CDR2 LQKENI. The DNA for the CDR3 is TGTGCCAGCTCACCTACTCTTAGCGGGGGGATCACAGATACGCAGTATTTT. Translation gives CASSPTLSGGITDTQYF.

The chain uses TRBV3-1 (or the pseudogene TRBV3-2) and TRBJ1-2; 9 positions agree with TRBD1. Trimming removed 4 bases from V and 5 bases from J; junction bases left unmatched: 14. Per the germline V gene, CDR1 is LGHDT and CDR2 is YNNKEL (reference sequence). This CDR3 has 17 residues. The CDR3 coding sequence is TGTGCCAGCAGCCTCCGCACTACAGGGGGCGCGGGGTATGGCTACACCTTC. This translates into CASSLRTTGGAGYGYTF.

The CDR3 DNA reads TGTGCCAGCAGCCATATGAGACAGGGGGGCTACGAGCAGTACTTC. Its protein is CASSHMRQGGYEQYF. The rearrangement joins TRBV3-1 (or the pseudogene TRBV3-2) to TRBJ2-7; TRBD1 agrees at 9 bases. Germline CDR1 LGHDT, CDR2 YNNKEL (reference sequence). The ends lost 3 bases at V and 3 bases at J; junction bases unmatched: 6. The length of the CDR3 is 15 residues.

The V and J genes are TRBV6-2 or TRBV6-3 and TRBJ2-7, with a possible D match to TRBD1 (6 bases). V dropped 2 bases and J dropped 7 bases, with 12 bases sitting between them. The germline V gene encodes CDR1 MNHEY and CDR2 SVGEGT. The CDR3 extends over 13 amino acids. CDR3 amino acids: CASSYGRGREQYF. The CDR3 DNA reads as TGTGCCAGCAGTTACGGCAGGGGAAGGGAGCAGTACTTC.

V gene TRBV28 combines with J gene TRBJ1-1, with TRBD1 matching 8 bases. This CDR3 has 17 amino acids. The J segment lost 0 bases and the V segment lost 1 base, leaving 7 bases of the junction unmatched. The germline CDR1 and CDR2 sequences are MDHEN and SYDVKM. This CDR3 reads CASSLLNRGGMNTEAFF. The CDR3 DNA sequence: TGTGCCAGCAGTTTATTAAACAGGGGGGGGATGAACACTGAAGCTTTCTTT.

The genes are TRBV5-1 and TRBJ1-6; 10 bases align to TRBD1. This CDR3 comprises 15 residues. Unmatched junction bases numbered 5, after V lost 4 bases and J lost 7 bases. The germline gives CDR1 SGHRS, CDR2 YFSETQ. The CDR3 region is CASSQGQGQNSPLHF. CDR3 sequence (DNA): TGCGCCAGCAGCCAGGGACAGGGGCAGAATTCACCCCTCCACTTT.

This chain connects TRBV28 to TRBJ1-2, with 7 bases that match TRBD1. Trimming at V came to 6 bases and at J to 4 bases, leaving 5 bases not matched to a gene. The CDR3 length is 13 residues. Looked up from germline, CDR1 is MDHEN and CDR2 is SYDVKM. In nucleotides, the CDR3 is TGTGCCAGCAGCCAGGGACAGAGCTATGGCTACACCTTC. This sequence encodes CASSQGQSYGYTF.

The chain combines TRBV5-1 with TRBJ2-7; TRBD2 might be the D (5 bases). Deletions cut 4 bases from V and 2 bases from J, with 13 bases between. Germline assignment: CDR1 SGHRS and CDR2 YFSETQ. This CDR3 contains 14 residues. The CDR3 DNA reads as TGCGCCAGCAGCCCAAGCGGAAACACCTACGAGCAGTACTTC. This translates into CASSPSGNTYEQYF.

The V and J genes are TRBV10-3 and TRBJ1-5; D is unresolved. V lost 1 base and J 6 bases, leaving 10 bases between the germline ends. The germline CDR1 and CDR2 sequences are ENHRY and SYGVKD. The CDR3 sequence is 14 residues long. The CDR3 here is CAISEFGGGQPQHF. The CDR3 DNA is TGTGCCATCAGTGAGTTTGGCGGCGGTCAGCCCCAGCATTTT.

This chain joins TRBV18 and TRBJ1-2; D call uncertain. The CDR3 contains 13 residues. The ends were cut back, 1 base at V and 3 bases at J, with 6 bases in the middle. Germline lookup yields CDR1 KGHSH and CDR2 LQKENI. The CDR3 sequence: CASSPQEDYGYTF. The DNA of the CDR3 is TGTGCCAGCTCACCACAGGAGGACTATGGCTACACCTTC.

V and J are TRBV3-1 (or the pseudogene TRBV3-2) and TRBJ2-7; 9 nucleotides line up with TRBD1. Germline V gene sequence: CDR1 LGHDT, CDR2 YNNKEL (reference sequence). The CDR3 spans 14 residues. Losses at the gene ends were 2 bases for V and 6 bases for J; bases not matched to a gene: 5. The CDR3 DNA is TGTGCCAGCAGCCAATCCGGGACAGGGTTCGAGCAGTACTTC. Its protein is CASSQSGTGFEQYF.

The chain employs TRBV3-1 (or the pseudogene TRBV3-2) and TRBJ1-2, with 8 bases that match TRBD1. This CDR3 comprises 15 residues. Germline values: CDR1 LGHDT, CDR2 YNNKEL (reference sequence). With 1 base clipped from V and 8 bases from J, the junction kept 9 bases outside the gene matches. CDR3 sequence reads: CASSQAGGKRWGYTF. The CDR3 DNA reads TGTGCCAGCAGCCAAGCAGGGGGCAAACGGTGGGGCTACACCTTC.

This clone has only a few counts. The rearrangement uses TRBV6-5 and TRBJ1-1, with a tentative D call TRBD1 (5 bases). The germline CDR1 and CDR2 sequences are MNHEY and SVGAGI. The CDR3 sequence is 14 residues long. The V end lost 2 bases, the J end lost 5 bases, and 12 bases lay between the germline ends. CDR3 sequence reads: CASSYRGHGTEAFF. CDR3 nucleotides: TGTGCCAGCAGTTACAGGGGCCATGGGACTGAAGCTTTCTTT.

V gene TRBV28 combines with J gene TRBJ1-5, with a tentative D call TRBD1 (6 bases). V shed 10 bases and J shed 11 bases, with 24 bases lying between them. The V gene's germline CDR1 is MDHEN and CDR2 SYDVKM. This CDR3 is 14 amino acids long. The CDR3 protein is CAIRGGPRIMAQHF. The CDR3 region has the DNA TGTGCCATACGGGGGGGGCCTCGAATCATGGCCCAGCATTTT.

This sequence joins TRBV5-1 and TRBJ2-5, with D perhaps matching TRBD2 (6 bases). The V end was cut by 4 bases, the J end by 0 bases, with 16 bases between. The CDR3 consists of 16 residues. Germline assignment: CDR1 SGHRS and CDR2 YFSETQ. CDR3 bases: TGCGCCAGCAGCCCCGGGGGATCGAGGGACCAAGAGACCCAGTACTTC. The encoded protein is CASSPGGSRDQETQYF.

This chain joins TRBV5-1 and TRBJ2-7; 7 bases align to TRBD1. From germline, CDR1 is SGHRS and CDR2 YFSETQ. Losses at the gene ends were 2 bases for V and 2 bases for J; bases not matched to a gene: 4. This CDR3 has 14 amino acids. In DNA form, the CDR3 reads TGCGCCAGCAGCTTACAGGGACAGACCTACGAGCAGTACTTC. Encoded protein: CASSLQGQTYEQYF.

This clone has more than one count but fewer than ten. V usage is TRBV6-5 and J usage is TRBJ1-3; no clear D gene. V lost 9 bases, J lost 0 bases, and 6 bases lay in between. The CDR3 totals 12 residues. Germline-derived CDR1 and CDR2 are MNHEY and SVGAGI. CDR3 DNA sequence: TGTGCCAGTGGCCACTCTGGAAACACCATATATTTT. Translated: CASGHSGNTIYF.

CDR3 in DNA: TGTGCCAGCACGCAGCGGGGGGGCGATATTTACGAGCAGTACTTC. Its protein product is CASTQRGGDIYEQYF. The rearrangement links TRBV2 to TRBJ2-7; TRBD2 matches at 10 bases. Germline V lookup: CDR1 SNHLY, CDR2 FYNNEI. Losses at the gene ends were 7 bases for V and 4 bases for J; bases not matched to a gene: 10. The CDR3 sequence is 15 residues long.

The chain's CDR3 is CASTSGGAIGNQPQHF. The DNA for the CDR3 is TGTGCCAGCACCTCAGGGGGCGCGATAGGGAATCAGCCCCAGCATTTT. The rearrangement uses TRBV28 and TRBJ1-5; 8 bases are shared with TRBD1. V was clipped by 7 bases and J by 4 bases; unmatched bases: 12. Germline CDR1 and CDR2: MDHEN and SYDVKM. The CDR3 has 16 residues.